The 21 T cell receptor beta chains below were found in one sample sequenced in a study of patients and donors after allogeneic stem cell transplantation. TCRdb re-called the RT-PCR reads with MiXCR, one entry per CDR3 protein. The sample shows 900,000 to 1,000,000 distinct CDR3 sequences, roughly 18% of them seen only once. The sample comprised blood, either unsorted or a sorted T cell fraction (not recorded which). Every receptor here comes from a human donor who was either an allogeneic HSCT recipient or a stem cell or donor lymphocyte infusion donor (not recorded which). It is not recorded whose cells these are; they may come from a transplant donor.

The V gene is TRBV30, the J gene TRBJ2-7; D is perhaps TRBD1 or TRBD2 (5 bases each). Trimming cost V 1 base and J 2 bases, with 12 bases left between them. Germline-derived CDR1 and CDR2 are GTSNPN and SVGIG (reference sequence). This CDR3 comprises 14 residues. CDR3 in amino acids: CAWSGQWDPYEQYF. The CDR3 DNA sequence: TGTGCCTGGAGTGGACAGTGGGACCCCTACGAGCAGTACTTC.

This chain connects TRBV4-3 to TRBJ1-5; D gene uncertain. V gave up 0 bases and J gave up 1 base, with 10 bases separating them. CDR1 and CDR2 from the germline V gene are LGHNA and YSLEER. This CDR3 comprises 16 residues. This CDR3 reads CASSQDLDISNQPQHF. CDR3 in DNA: TGCGCCAGCAGCCAAGATCTCGATATCAGCAATCAGCCCCAGCATTTT.

This clonotype was seen a handful of times. This chain uses TRBV19 with TRBJ2-7; 7 positions agree with TRBD1. The germline V gene has CDR1 LNHDA and CDR2 SQIVND (reference sequence). Trimming at V came to 3 bases and at J to 2 bases, leaving 7 bases not matched to a gene. The CDR3 spans 15 residues. CDR3 DNA: TGTGCCAGTAGTATTACAAAGGGGGCGACCTACGAGCAGTACTTC. It encodes CASSITKGATYEQYF. Together with reference TRBV19 and TRBJ2-7, the CDR3 gives the full variable domain: DGGITQSPKYLFRKEGQNVTLSCEQNLNHDAMYWYRQDPGQGLRLIYYSQIVNDFQKGDIAEGYSVSREKKESFPLTVTSAQKNPTAFYLCASSITKGATYEQYFGPGTRLTVT.

In DNA, the CDR3 is TGTGCCTGGGAACTTGACAGGGCGGGGGAGCAGTACTTC. This codes for CAWELDRAGEQYF. The chain couples TRBV30 to TRBJ2-7; possibly TRBD1 for D (7 bases). The V end was cut by 5 bases, the J end by 7 bases, with 18 bases between. The CDR3 covers 13 residues. Germline V gene lookup returns CDR1 GTSNPN and CDR2 SVGIG (reference sequence).

The table lists this clonotype with a few counts. This chain links TRBV4-3 with TRBJ1-2; D is perhaps TRBD1 (5 bases). Trimming shortened V by 2 bases and J by 4 bases, and 20 bases separated the two germline ends. The CDR3 is made up of 17 amino acids. Germline CDR1 LGHNA, CDR2 YSLEER. The CDR3 reads CASSQRSPPGAGYGYTF. In DNA form, the CDR3 reads TGCGCCAGCAGCCAACGATCACCCCCCGGGGCGGGCTATGGCTACACCTTC.

This clonotype was found a few times. The chain has TRBV29-1 and TRBJ2-7; D may match TRBD1 or TRBD2 (5 bases each). This CDR3 has 14 residues. Trimming shortened V by 4 bases and J by 0 bases, and 13 bases separated the two germline ends. CDR1 SQVTM and CDR2 ANQGSEA come from the germline V gene. The CDR3 nucleotides are TGCAGCGTTGTGGACGGGACGAGCTCCTACGAGCAGTACTTC. This sequence encodes CSVVDGTSSYEQYF.

This clonotype was detected a few times. The rearrangement uses TRBV27 and TRBJ1-6; TRBD1 might be the D (6 bases). V lost 7 bases to trimming and J lost 9 bases, with 16 bases between them. Germline assignment: CDR1 MNHEY and CDR2 SMNVEV (reference sequence). The CDR3 is 14 amino acids. Here the CDR3 reads CASMGGGLASPLHF. CDR3 nucleotides: TGTGCCAGCATGGGAGGGGGGCTGGCTTCACCCCTCCACTTT.

V gene TRBV20-1 combines with J gene TRBJ1-3; D is undetermined. The V gene's germline CDR1 is DFQATT and CDR2 SNEGSKA (reference sequence). The ends were cut back, 7 bases at V and 4 bases at J, with 14 bases in the middle. The CDR3 is made up of 13 amino acids. The CDR3 DNA reads TGCAGTGGGCGGGCTCCCCTCGGAAACACCATATATTTT. Its translation is CSGRAPLGNTIYF.

The chain employs TRBV7-2 and TRBJ2-3; 8 nucleotides match TRBD2. Trimming at V came to 1 base and at J to 0 bases, leaving 6 bases not matched to a gene. In germline, CDR1 is SGHTA, CDR2 FQGNSA. The CDR3 is 17 residues long. The CDR3 region is CASSLGAKRGSTDTQYF. The CDR3 region has the DNA TGTGCCAGCAGCTTAGGGGCGAAGCGGGGGAGCACAGATACGCAGTATTTT. Using reference TRBV7-2 and TRBJ2-3 for the parts outside the CDR3, the full variable domain is GAGVSQSPSNKVTEKGKDVELRCDPISGHTALYWYRQSLGQGLEFLIYFQGNSAPDKSGLPSDRFSAERTGGSVSTLTIQRTQQEDSAVYLCASSLGAKRGSTDTQYFGPGTRLTVL.

The J gene is TRBJ1-2, the V gene TRBV28, with D possibly being TRBD1 (6 bases). V lost 4 bases and J lost 1, with 19 bases in between. Germline loops: CDR1 MDHEN, CDR2 SYDVKM. This CDR3 is 17 amino acids long. CDR3 loop: CASSSPQGHELNYGYTF. CDR3 bases: TGTGCCAGCAGTTCCCCCCAGGGACACGAACTTAACTATGGCTACACCTTC.

This clonotype was counted a few times. The chain recombines TRBV10-2 with TRBJ1-1, with 7 positions matching TRBD1. J gave up 2 bases and V 3 bases, and 6 bases lay outside the gene matches. The CDR3 contains 15 residues. Germline-derived CDR1 and CDR2 are WSHSY and SAAADI. CDR3 coding DNA: TGCGCCAGCAGTGACCGAGGACAGGTTAACACTGAAGCTTTCTTT. The encoded protein is CASSDRGQVNTEAFF.

As to this clonotype: This likely came from a read error, as a far larger clone is one base away. This chain uses TRBV3-1 with TRBJ2-5; D ambiguous. The germline gives CDR1 LGHDT, CDR2 YNNKEL (reference sequence). V lost 2 bases and J 4 bases, leaving 2 bases between the germline ends. CDR3 length: 11 residues. The CDR3 DNA is TGTGCCAGCAGCCAACCAGAGACCCAGTACTTC. Translated, it gives CASSQPETQYF.

The chain is built from TRBV7-9 and TRBJ1-1; no firm D call. Trimming removed 1 base from V and 8 bases from J, with 8 bases in between. The CDR3 runs 12 residues. The germline gives CDR1 SEHNR, CDR2 FQNEAQ (reference sequence). As DNA, the CDR3 is TGTGCCAGCAGCTTAGGGTCGATAGAAGCTTTCTTT. It is translated as CASSLGSIEAFF.

The chain carries TRBV20-1 and TRBJ2-7; TRBD2 agrees at 11 bases. This CDR3 is 14 amino acids long. The J segment lost 4 bases and the V segment lost 4 bases, leaving 6 bases of the junction unmatched. CDR1 and CDR2 (germline): DFQATT, SNEGSKA (reference sequence). The CDR3, as DNA: TGCAGTGCTATAGGGACTAGCGGAATTTACGAGCAGTACTTC. Residues: CSAIGTSGIYEQYF.

This clonotype was counted only a few times. This sequence joins TRBV13 and TRBJ1-1; TRBD1 matches 8 bases. CDR1 and CDR2 (germline): PRHDT, FYEKMQ (reference sequence). This CDR3 comprises 14 residues. Trimming removed 5 bases from V and 4 bases from J; junction bases left unmatched: 6. The CDR3: CASSQRTGTTEAFF. The CDR3 DNA is TGTGCCAGCAGCCAGCGGACAGGGACCACTGAAGCTTTCTTT.

V gene TRBV25-1 combines with J gene TRBJ1-1, with D unclear. Germline CDR1 and CDR2: MGHDK and SYGVNS. The CDR3 extends over 14 amino acids. V was clipped by 1 base and J by 0 bases, with 6 bases between them. The CDR3 protein is CASSESQLNTEAFF. CDR3 DNA: TGTGCCAGCAGTGAATCACAGCTGAACACTGAAGCTTTCTTT.

The sample holds a few counts of this clonotype. The chain carries TRBV5-1 and TRBJ2-4; TRBD1 is a possible D gene (6 bases). Per germline, CDR1 SGHRS and CDR2 YFSETQ. The CDR3 length is 16 residues. The V end was cut by 1 base, the J end by 0 bases, with 11 bases between. CDR3 in DNA: TGCGCCAGCAGCTTGAGTCAGGGGATAGCCAAAAACATTCAGTACTTC. It is translated as CASSLSQGIAKNIQYF. The full variable domain, its missing parts supplied by reference TRBV5-1 and TRBJ2-4, is KAGVTQTPRYLIKTRGQQVTLSCSPISGHRSVSWYQQTPGQGLQFLFEYFSETQRNKGNFPGRFSGRQFSNSRSEMNVSTLELGDSALYLCASSLSQGIAKNIQYFGAGTRLSVL.

This clonotype was seen a few times. The chain uses TRBV3-1 and TRBJ1-2; 9 positions match TRBD1. The CDR3 is 13 amino acids. V lost 3 bases and J lost 7; bases outside the gene matches: 3. CDR1 is LGHDT and CDR2 is YNNKEL in the germline V gene (reference sequence). CDR3 protein: CASSHRTGVGYTF. For the CDR3, the DNA is TGTGCCAGCAGCCATAGGACAGGGGTTGGCTACACCTTC.

V and J are TRBV5-5 and TRBJ2-2, with 8 bases that match TRBD2. The CDR3 spans 16 residues. The trim removed 4 bases at V and 2 bases at J, leaving 7 bases unmatched. Germline-derived CDR1 and CDR2 are SGHKS and YYEKEE (reference sequence). The CDR3: CASSPPGGENTGELFF. The CDR3 DNA is TGTGCCAGCAGCCCCCCGGGGGGGGAAAACACCGGGGAGCTGTTTTTT.

The chain carries TRBV20-1 and TRBJ2-5, with 12 bases identical to TRBD1. Germline V CDR1 and CDR2: DFQATT, SNEGSKA (reference sequence). There are 14 residues in the CDR3. V dropped 6 bases and J dropped 5; count of bases not matched to a gene: 7. The CDR3 reads CSALGQGAGETQYF. The CDR3 DNA follows: TGCAGTGCCCTGGGACAGGGGGCCGGGGAGACCCAGTACTTC.

The genes are TRBV4-2 and TRBJ1-5, with D hard to call. The CDR3 is 13 residues long. CDR1 and CDR2 from the germline V gene are LGHNA and YNFKEQ. The germline V and J ends were trimmed by 1 base and 9 bases, with 10 bases remaining between them. CDR3 sequence reads: CASSQAPTRPQHF. The CDR3 nucleotides read TGTGCCAGCAGCCAAGCACCCACTCGGCCCCAGCATTTT.